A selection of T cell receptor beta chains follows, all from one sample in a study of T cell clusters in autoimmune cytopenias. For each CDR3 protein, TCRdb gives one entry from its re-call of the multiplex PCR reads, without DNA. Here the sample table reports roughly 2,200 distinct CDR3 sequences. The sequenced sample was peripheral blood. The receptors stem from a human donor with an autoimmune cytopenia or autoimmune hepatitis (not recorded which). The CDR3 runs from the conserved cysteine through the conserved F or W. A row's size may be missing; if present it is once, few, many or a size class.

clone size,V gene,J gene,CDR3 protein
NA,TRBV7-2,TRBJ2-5,CASSSLKLRTARETQCF
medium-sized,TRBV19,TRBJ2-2,CASSRGGYTGELFF
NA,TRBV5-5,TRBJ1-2,CASSENRLGTRRNYGYTF
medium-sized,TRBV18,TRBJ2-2,CASSRGYQGATGELFF
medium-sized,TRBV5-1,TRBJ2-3,CASSLRGQATSRSTDTQYF
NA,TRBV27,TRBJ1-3,CASSLGAGTGNTIYF
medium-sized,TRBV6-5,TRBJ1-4,CASSYEGATNEKLFF
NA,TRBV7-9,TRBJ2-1,CASSGGLSYNEQFF
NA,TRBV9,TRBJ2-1,CASSVGGSGYYNEQFF
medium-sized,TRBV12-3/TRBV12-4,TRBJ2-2,CASNQGARSGELFF
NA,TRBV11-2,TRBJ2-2,CASRSGTGVVGSTGELFF
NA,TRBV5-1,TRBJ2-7,CASSWMGGGSYEQYF
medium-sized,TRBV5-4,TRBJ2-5,CASSLGGSETQYF
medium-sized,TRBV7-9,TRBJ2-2,CASTPRTARISGELFF
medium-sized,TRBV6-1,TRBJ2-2,CASRKAGFGTGELFF
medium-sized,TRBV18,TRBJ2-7,CASSPPGTGAVYEQYF
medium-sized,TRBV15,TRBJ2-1,CATSRGRLAGVGDEQFF
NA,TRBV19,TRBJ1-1,CASSIFAQAFF
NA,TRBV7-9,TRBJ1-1,CASSIDRWNTEAFF
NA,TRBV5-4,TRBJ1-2,CASSLLGGSSVGYTF
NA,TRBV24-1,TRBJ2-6,CATSGEDYGVSGGANVLTF
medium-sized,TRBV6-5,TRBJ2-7,CASSYSGLADYEQYF
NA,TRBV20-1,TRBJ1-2,CSARGAGPISGYTF
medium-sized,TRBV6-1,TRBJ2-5,CASSYGSLQETQYF
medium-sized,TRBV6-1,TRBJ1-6,CASSKGGGGWSPLHF
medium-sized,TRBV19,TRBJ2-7,CASSTGTRTYEQYF
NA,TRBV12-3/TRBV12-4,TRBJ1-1,CASSFERREAFF
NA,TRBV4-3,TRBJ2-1,CASSQDRAGGTNEQFF
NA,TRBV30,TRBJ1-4,CARSLTGGTNEKLFF
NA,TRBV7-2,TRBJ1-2,CASSPDRGDGYTF
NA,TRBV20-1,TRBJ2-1,CSARVADYNEQFF
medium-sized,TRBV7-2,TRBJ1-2,CASSLGPANYGYTF
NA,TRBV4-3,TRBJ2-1,CASSQGQGGDEQFF
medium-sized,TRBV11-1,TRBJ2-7,CASSLGSSYEQYF
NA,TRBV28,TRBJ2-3,CAISGLNTQYF